The clone carrying this T cell receptor (beta chain) has just a few counts. The antigen is unknown. Expressed TCRB transcripts were sequenced after all isolated RNA was converted to cDNA. The protocol was immunoSEQ multiplex PCR, while the TCRdb copy is restricted to in-frame clones and leaves out a portion. The table includes a few hundred thousand clones, 8.5% to 10% detected once. This sample was included in a study of beta chain features in type 1 diabetes. Findings and limits, study-wide: Shorter TCRB CDR3s, moderately but significantly so, marked every one of the four CD4+ subsets in Type 1 diabetes patients.

Germline V gives CDR1 MGHRA, CDR2 YSYEKL. V lost 1 base, J lost 6 bases, and 12 bases lay in between. This CDR3 spans 14 amino acids. The chain recombines TRBV4-1 with TRBJ1-1; D remains ambiguous. Sequences were obtained from central memory CD4+ T cells from blood. This sequence was found in a man younger than 45 with type 1 diabetes. CDR3 sequence (DNA): TGCGCCAGCAGCCAAGTAGGATCCTCTCCTGAAGCTTTCTTT. As protein: CASSQVGSSPEAFF.